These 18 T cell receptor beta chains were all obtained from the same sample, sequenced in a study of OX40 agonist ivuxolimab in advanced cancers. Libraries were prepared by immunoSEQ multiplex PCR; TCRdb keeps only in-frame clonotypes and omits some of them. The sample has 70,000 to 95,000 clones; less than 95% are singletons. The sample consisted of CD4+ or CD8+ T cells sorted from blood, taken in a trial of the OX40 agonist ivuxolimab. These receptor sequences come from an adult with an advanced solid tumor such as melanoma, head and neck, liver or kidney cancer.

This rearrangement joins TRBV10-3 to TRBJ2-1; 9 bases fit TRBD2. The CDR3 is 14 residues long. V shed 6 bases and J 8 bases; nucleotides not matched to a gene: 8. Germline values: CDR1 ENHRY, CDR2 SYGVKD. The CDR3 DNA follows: TGTGCCATCAGGCCGGGACTAGCCGATGATGAGCAGTTCTTC. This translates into CAIRPGLADDEQFF.

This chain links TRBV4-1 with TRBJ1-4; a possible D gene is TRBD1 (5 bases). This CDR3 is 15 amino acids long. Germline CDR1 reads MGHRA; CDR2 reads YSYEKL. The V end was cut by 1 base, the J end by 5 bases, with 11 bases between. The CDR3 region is CASSQVGTGNEKLFF. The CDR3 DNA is TGCGCCAGCAGCCAAGTGGGGACCGGGAATGAAAAACTGTTTTTT.

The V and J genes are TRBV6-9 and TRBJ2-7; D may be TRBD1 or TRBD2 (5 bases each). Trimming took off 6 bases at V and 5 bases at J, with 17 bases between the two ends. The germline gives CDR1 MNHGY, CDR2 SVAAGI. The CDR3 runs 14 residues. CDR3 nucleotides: TGTGCCAGCAGAATTACCCAGGGAGACCACGAGCAGTACGTC. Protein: CASRITQGDHEQYV.

CDR3 in amino acids: CASSLSAAVNIGANVLTF. Written as DNA, the CDR3 is TGCGCCAGCAGCTTGTCGGCAGCGGTTAACATTGGGGCCAACGTCCTGACTTTC. This chain links TRBV5-1 with TRBJ2-6; TRBD2 is a possible D gene (5 bases). Per germline, CDR1 SGHRS and CDR2 YFSETQ. Trimming took off 1 base at V and 3 bases at J, with 17 bases between the two ends. The CDR3 has 18 amino acids.

The CDR3 region has the DNA TGTGCCAGCAGCTTACAGGCGGGTGGGGAGCTGTTTTTT. Translation: CASSLQAGGELFF. The gene calls are TRBV11-3 and TRBJ2-2; tentative D call: TRBD2 (5 bases). The germline gives CDR1 SGHNT, CDR2 YENEEA. With 2 bases removed from V and 8 bases from J, the gap between germline ends came to 9 bases. This CDR3 is 13 amino acids long. The variable domain in full, completed from reference TRBV11-3 and TRBJ2-2, reads EAGVVQSPRYKIIEKKQPVAFWCNPISGHNTLYWYLQNLGQGPELLIRYENEEAVDDSQLPKDRFSAERLKGVDSTLKIQPAELGDSAVYLCASSLQAGGELFFGEGSRLTVL.

DNA for the CDR3: TGCGCCAGCAGCCAGGGAGGGGGGAACACTGAAGCTTTCTTT. Residues: CASSQGGGNTEAFF. This rearrangement joins TRBV5-1 to TRBJ1-1, with D maybe TRBD1 (6 bases). Trimming removed 4 bases at V and 1 base at J, with 11 bases between. This CDR3 is built from 14 residues. The germline V gene has CDR1 SGHRS and CDR2 YFSETQ.

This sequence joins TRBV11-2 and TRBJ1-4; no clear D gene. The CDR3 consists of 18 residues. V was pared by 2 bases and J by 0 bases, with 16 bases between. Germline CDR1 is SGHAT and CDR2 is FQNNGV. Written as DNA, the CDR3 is TGTGCCAGCAGCTTACCCCTCGGGAGGACTGCAACTAATGAAAAACTGTTTTTT. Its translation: CASSLPLGRTATNEKLFF.

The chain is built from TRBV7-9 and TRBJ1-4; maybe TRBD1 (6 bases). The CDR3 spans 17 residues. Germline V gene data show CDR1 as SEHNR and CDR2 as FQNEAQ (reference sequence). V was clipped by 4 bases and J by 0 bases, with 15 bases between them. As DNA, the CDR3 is TGTGCCAGCAGCTGGGGCGGGGGCCCTGCAACTAATGAAAAACTGTTTTTT. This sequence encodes CASSWGGGPATNEKLFF.

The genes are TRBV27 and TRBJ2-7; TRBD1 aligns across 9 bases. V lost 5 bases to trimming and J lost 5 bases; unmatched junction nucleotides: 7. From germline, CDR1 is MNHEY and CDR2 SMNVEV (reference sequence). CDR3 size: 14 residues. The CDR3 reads CASSPRDRAHEQYF. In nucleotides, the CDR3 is TGTGCCAGCAGTCCCCGGGACAGGGCCCACGAGCAGTACTTC.

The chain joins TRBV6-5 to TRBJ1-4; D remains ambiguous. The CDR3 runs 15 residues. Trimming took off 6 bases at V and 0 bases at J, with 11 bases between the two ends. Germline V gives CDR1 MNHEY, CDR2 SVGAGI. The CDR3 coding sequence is TGTGCCAGCAGGTTTTACCACGCAACTAATGAAAAACTGTTTTTT. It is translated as CASRFYHATNEKLFF.

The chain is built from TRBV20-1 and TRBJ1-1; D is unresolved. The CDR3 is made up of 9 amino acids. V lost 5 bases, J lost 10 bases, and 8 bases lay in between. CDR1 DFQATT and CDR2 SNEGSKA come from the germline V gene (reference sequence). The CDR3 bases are TGCAGTGCTGGACGGTCAGCTTTCTTT. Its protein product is CSAGRSAFF.

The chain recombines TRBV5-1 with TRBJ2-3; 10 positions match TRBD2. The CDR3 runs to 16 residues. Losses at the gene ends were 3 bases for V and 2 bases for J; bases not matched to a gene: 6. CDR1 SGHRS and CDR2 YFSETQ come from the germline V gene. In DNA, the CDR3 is TGCGCCAGCAGCTCGCAGCGGGGGGGCCTCACAGATACGCAGTATTTT. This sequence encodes CASSSQRGGLTDTQYF.

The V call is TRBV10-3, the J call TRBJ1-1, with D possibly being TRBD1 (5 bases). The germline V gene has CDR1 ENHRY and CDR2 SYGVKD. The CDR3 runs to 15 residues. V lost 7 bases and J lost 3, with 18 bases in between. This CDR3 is CAIKLTPEGDTEAFF. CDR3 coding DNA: TGTGCCATCAAGCTTACTCCTGAAGGGGACACTGAAGCTTTCTTT.

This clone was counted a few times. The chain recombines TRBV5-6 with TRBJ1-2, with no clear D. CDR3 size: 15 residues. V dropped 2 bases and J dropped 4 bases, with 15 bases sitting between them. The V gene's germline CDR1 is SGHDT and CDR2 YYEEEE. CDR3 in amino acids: CASSFPGRAGYGYTF. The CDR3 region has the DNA TGTGCCAGCAGCTTCCCGGGGAGGGCTGGCTATGGCTACACCTTC.

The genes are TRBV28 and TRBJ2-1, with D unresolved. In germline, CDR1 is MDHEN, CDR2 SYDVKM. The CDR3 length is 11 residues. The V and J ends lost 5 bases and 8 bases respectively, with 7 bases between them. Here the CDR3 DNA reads TGTGCCAGCAGTATTTGGGATGAGCAGTTCTTC. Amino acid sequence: CASSIWDEQFF.

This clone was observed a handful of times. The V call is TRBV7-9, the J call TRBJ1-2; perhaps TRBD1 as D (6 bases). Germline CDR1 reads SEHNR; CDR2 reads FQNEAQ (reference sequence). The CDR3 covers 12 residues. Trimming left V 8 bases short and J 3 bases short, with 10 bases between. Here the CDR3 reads CASEGDHYGYTF. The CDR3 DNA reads TGTGCCAGCGAGGGGGACCACTATGGCTACACCTTC.

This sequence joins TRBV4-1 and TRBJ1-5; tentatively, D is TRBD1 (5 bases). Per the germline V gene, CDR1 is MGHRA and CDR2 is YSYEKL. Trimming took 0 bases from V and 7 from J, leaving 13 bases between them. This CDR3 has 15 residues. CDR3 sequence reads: CASSQDRGIEQPQHF. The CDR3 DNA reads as TGCGCCAGCAGCCAAGATCGGGGGATAGAGCAGCCCCAGCATTTT.

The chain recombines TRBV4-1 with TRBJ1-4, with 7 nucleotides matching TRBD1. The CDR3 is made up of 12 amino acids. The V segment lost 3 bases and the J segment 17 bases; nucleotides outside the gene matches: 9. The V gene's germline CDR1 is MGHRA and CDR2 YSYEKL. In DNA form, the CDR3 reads TGCGCCAGCAGCCAGGTTGCCGACAGGGTATTTTTT. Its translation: CASSQVADRVFF.